The entry below gives a single TCR beta chain sequence along with its context. V shed 7 bases, J shed 5 bases, and the junction held 11 bases outside the gene matches. This CDR3 has 14 amino acids. The V gene's germline CDR1 is ENHRY and CDR2 SYGVKD. This record belongs to a study of T cell changes during pregnancy in multiple sclerosis. Repertoires were generated with immunoSEQ multiplex PCR, while TCRdb's copy carries only in-frame clones and drops some. The table includes roughly 69,000 clones, 92% detected once. The sequence derives from a female donor with multiple sclerosis, enrolled in a pregnancy study. The specimen was peripheral blood, collected after pregnancy. The genes are TRBV10-3 and TRBJ2-7; 7 nucleotides match TRBD2. CDR3 nucleotides: TGTGCCATCAAAAATAGCGGGCCGCCAAACGAGCAGTACTTC. Amino acids: CAIKNSGPPNEQYF.